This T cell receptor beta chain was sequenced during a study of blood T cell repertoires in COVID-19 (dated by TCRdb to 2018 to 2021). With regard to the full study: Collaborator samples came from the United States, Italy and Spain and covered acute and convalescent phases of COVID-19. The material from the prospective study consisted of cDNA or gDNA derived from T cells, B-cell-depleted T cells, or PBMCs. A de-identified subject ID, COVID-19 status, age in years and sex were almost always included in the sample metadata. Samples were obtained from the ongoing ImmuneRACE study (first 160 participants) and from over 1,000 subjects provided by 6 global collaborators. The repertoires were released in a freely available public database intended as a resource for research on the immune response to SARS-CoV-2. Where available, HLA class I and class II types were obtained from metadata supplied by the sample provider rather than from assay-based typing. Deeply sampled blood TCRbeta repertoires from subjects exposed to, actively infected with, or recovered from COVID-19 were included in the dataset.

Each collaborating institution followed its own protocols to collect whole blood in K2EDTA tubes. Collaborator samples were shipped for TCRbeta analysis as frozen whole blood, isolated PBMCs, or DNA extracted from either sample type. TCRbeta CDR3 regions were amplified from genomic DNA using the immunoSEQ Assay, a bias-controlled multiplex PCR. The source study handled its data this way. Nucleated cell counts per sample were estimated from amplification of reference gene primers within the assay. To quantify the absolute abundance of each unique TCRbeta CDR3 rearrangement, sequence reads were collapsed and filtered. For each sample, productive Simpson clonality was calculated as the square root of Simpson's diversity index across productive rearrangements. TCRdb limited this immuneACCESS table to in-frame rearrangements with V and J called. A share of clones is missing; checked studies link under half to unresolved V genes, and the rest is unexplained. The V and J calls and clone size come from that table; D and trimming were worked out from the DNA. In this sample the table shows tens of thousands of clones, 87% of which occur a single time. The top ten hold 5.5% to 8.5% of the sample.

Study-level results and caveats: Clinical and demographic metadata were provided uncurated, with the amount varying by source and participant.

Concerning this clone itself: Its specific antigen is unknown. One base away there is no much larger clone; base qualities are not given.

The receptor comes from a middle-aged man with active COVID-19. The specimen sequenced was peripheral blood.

The CDR3 region has the sequence CASSWGGASSSYEQYF. The nucleotides read TGTGCCAGCAGCTGGGGCGGGGCGTCGAGCTCCTACGAGCAGTACTTC. In this chain, TRBV5-5 is recombined with TRBJ2-7, with TRBD2 perhaps the D gene, on 6 matching bases. From a lookup of the germline V gene (reference sequence), CDR1 and CDR2 are SGHKS and YYEKEE. The CDR3 measures 16 amino acids from cysteine to phenylalanine. The DNA shown is the 48-base CDR3, in frame from base 1. V loses 3 bases, J loses 0 bases, and the germline ends lie 16 bases apart. Outside the CDR3, residues come from the reference TRBV5-5 and TRBJ2-7 proteins, so the full variable domain is: DAGVTQSPTHLIKTRGQQVTLRCSPISGHKSVSWYQQVLGQGPQFIFQYYEKEERGRGNFPDRFSARQFPNYSSELNVNALLLGDSALYLCASSWGGASSSYEQYFGPGTRLTVT.